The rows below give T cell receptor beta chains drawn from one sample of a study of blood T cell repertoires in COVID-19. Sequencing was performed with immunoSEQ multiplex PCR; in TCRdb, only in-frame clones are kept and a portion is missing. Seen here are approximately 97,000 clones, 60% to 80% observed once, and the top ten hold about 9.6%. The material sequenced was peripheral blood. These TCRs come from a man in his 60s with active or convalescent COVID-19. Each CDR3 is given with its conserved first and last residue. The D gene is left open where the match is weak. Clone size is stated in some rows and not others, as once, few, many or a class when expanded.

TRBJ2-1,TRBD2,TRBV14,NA,CASSRIAGGRGEQFF,TGTGCCAGCAGCCGTATAGCGGGAGGAAGGGGCGAGCAGTTCTTC
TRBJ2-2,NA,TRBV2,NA,CASNRGGNGELFF,TGTGCCAGCAATCGGGGTGGTAACGGGGAGCTGTTTTTT
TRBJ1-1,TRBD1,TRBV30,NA,CAWRETGGARLLVAEAFF,TGTGCCTGGAGAGAAACAGGGGGCGCAAGGCTGCTAGTTGCTGAAGCTTTCTTT
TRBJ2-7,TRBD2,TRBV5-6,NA,CASSLPGLAEYEQYF,TGTGCCAGCAGCTTACCGGGACTAGCGGAATACGAGCAGTACTTC
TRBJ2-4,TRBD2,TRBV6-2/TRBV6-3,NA,CASSYVGLAGVRNIQYF,TGTGCCAGCAGTTACGTAGGCCTAGCGGGAGTCCGAAACATTCAGTACTTC
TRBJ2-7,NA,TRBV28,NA,CASSLWQEPYEQYF,TGTGCCAGCAGTTTATGGCAGGAACCCTACGAGCAGTACTTC
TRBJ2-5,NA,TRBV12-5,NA,CASGLVHAYQETQYF,TGTGCTAGTGGTTTGGTACATGCCTACCAAGAGACCCAGTACTTC
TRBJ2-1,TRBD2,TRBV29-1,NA,CSVEDHGLAGTEQFF,TGCAGCGTTGAAGATCATGGACTAGCGGGAACTGAGCAGTTCTTC
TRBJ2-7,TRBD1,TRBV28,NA,CASRSSLRQGKYEQYF,TGTGCCAGCAGATCCTCCTTACGACAGGGGAAGTACGAGCAGTACTTC
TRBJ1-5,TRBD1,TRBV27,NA,CASSSLQGRNQPQHF,TGTGCCAGCAGTTCCCTACAGGGGAGAAATCAGCCCCAGCATTTT
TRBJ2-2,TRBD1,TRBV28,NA,CASSPGTVTGELFF,TGTGCCAGCAGCCCCGGGACAGTTACCGGGGAGCTGTTTTTT
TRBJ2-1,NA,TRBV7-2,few,CASSFMAGAGEQFF,TGTGCCAGCAGCTTCATGGCGGGGGCGGGTGAGCAGTTCTTC
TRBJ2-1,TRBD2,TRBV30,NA,CAWSQGLAGNYNEQFF,TGTGCCTGGAGCCAGGGACTAGCGGGAAACTACAATGAGCAGTTCTTC
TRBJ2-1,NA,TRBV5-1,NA,CASSSLPGLNNEQFF,TGCGCCAGCAGCTCTCTTCCGGGACTGAACAATGAGCAGTTCTTC
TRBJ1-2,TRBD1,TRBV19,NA,CASSTSPGTAYGYTF,TGTGCCAGTAGTACCTCGCCCGGGACAGCCTATGGCTACACCTTC
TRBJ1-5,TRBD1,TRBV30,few,CAWSADTGGVQPQHF,TGTGCCTGGAGTGCCGATACAGGGGGCGTTCAGCCCCAGCATTTT
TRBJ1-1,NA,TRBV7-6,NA,CASSLGPGNTEAFF,TGTGCCAGCAGCTTAGGTCCGGGGAACACTGAAGCTTTCTTT
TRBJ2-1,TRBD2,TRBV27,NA,CASSSWTSGPTPRFF,TGTGCCAGCAGTTCCTGGACTAGCGGGCCCACCCCGCGGTTCTTC
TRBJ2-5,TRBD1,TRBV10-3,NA,CAISEQGAETQYF,TGTGCCATCAGTGAGCAGGGGGCAGAGACCCAGTACTTC
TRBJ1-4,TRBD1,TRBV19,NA,CASSPRTGDEKLFF,TGTGCCAGTAGTCCGCGGACAGGGGACGAAAAACTGTTTTTT
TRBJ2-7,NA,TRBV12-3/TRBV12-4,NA,CASSSYYEQYF,TGTGCCAGCAGCTCCTACTACGAGCAGTACTTC
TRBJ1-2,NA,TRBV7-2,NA,CASSPGRASDLNYGYTF,TGTGCCAGCAGCCCAGGGAGGGCTTCTGACCTTAACTATGGCTACACCTTC
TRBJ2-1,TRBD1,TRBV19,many,CASRPMTGNNEQFF,TGTGCCAGTAGGCCCATGACAGGGAACAATGAGCAGTTCTTC
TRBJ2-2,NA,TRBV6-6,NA,CASSRYGETNGELFF,TGTGCCAGCAGTCGGTACGGGGAGACCAACGGGGAGCTGTTTTTT
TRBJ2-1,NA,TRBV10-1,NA,CASSDPDLYNEQFF,TGCGCCAGCAGTGACCCCGACTTATACAATGAGCAGTTCTTC
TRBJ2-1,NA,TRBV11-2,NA,CASSLDSRDEQFF,TGTGCCAGCAGCTTAGATAGCCGAGATGAGCAGTTCTTC
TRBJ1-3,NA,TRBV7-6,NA,CASSSKAGAGNTIYF,TGTGCCAGCAGCTCAAAAGCAGGGGCTGGAAACACCATATATTTT
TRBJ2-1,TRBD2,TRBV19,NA,CASSTSGRAIYNEQFF,TGTGCCAGTAGTACTAGCGGGAGGGCAATCTACAATGAGCAGTTCTTC
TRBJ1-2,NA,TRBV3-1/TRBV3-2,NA,CATGGLRGGGYTF,TGTGCCACTGGGGGCCTTCGGGGCGGGGGCTACACCTTC
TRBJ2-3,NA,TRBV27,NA,CASSFGGLLFTDTQYF,TGTGCCAGCAGCTTTGGAGGGCTCTTATTCACAGATACGCAGTATTTT
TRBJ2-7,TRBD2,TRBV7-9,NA,CASSPRLLGLAGDEQYF,TGTGCCAGCAGCCCCCGGTTATTGGGCCTAGCGGGAGACGAGCAGTACTTC
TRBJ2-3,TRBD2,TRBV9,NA,CASSVSSGFTDTQYF,TGTGCCAGCAGCGTTTCTAGCGGCTTTACAGATACGCAGTATTTT
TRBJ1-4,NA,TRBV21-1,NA,CASSNLGGDKNEKLFF,TGTGCCAGCAGCAACCTGGGTGGGGACAAGAATGAAAAACTGTTTTTT
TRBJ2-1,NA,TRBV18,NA,CASSPNRFNEQFF,TGTGCCAGCTCACCAAACAGATTCAATGAGCAGTTCTTC
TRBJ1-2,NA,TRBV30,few,CAWMRPANYGYTF,TGTGCCTGGATGCGCCCGGCTAACTATGGCTACACCTTC
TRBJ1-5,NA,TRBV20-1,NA,CSASGTTEHGNQPQHF,TGCAGTGCTAGTGGGACAACGGAACATGGCAATCAGCCCCAGCATTTT
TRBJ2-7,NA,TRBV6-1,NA,CASSEGGLAPYEQYF,TGTGCCAGCAGTGAAGGGGGACTGGCCCCCTACGAGCAGTACTTC
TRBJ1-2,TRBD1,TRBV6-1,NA,CASSGGSARDSQPFSGYTF,TGTGCCAGCAGTGGGGGATCCGCCCGGGACAGTCAGCCTTTTAGCGGCTACACCTTC
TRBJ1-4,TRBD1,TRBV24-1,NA,CATSDPAGQGNEKLFF,TGTGCCACCAGTGACCCCGCGGGACAGGGTAATGAAAAACTGTTTTTT
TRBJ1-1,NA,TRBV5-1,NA,CASSLYGTEAFF,TGCGCCAGCAGCTTGTACGGCACTGAAGCTTTCTTT
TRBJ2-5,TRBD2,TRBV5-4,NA,CASSLAPWGEGVGETQYF,TGTGCCAGCAGCTTGGCTCCGTGGGGGGAGGGCGTAGGAGAGACCCAGTACTTC
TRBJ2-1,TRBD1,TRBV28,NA,CASSLWDRGIEQFF,TGTGCCAGCAGTTTGTGGGACAGGGGAATTGAGCAGTTCTTC
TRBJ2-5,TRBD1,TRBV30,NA,CARTGPLATQYF,TGTGCCCGGACAGGGCCGCTGGCGACCCAGTACTTC
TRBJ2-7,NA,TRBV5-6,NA,CASSPASGEQYF,TGTGCCAGCAGCCCTGCATCGGGAGAGCAGTACTTC
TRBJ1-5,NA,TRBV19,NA,CASSIAALNQPQHF,TGTGCCAGTAGTATTGCAGCGTTGAATCAGCCCCAGCATTTT
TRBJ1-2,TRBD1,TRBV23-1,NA,CASGGAGGDRDVWNYGYTF,TGCGCCAGCGGAGGAGCTGGGGGGGACAGGGATGTTTGGAACTATGGCTACACCTTC
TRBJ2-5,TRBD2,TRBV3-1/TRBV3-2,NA,CASSQDTGGETQYF,TGTGCCAGCAGCCAAGACACCGGGGGGGAGACCCAGTACTTC
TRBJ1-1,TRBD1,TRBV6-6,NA,CASSYGTGRGNTEAFF,TGTGCCAGCAGCTACGGGACAGGGAGGGGGAACACTGAAGCTTTCTTT